In this sample, the clone carrying this TCR beta chain turned up many times. Germline V gene data show CDR1 as DFQATT and CDR2 as SNEGSKA (reference sequence). CDR3 length equals 14 residues. Trimming stripped 0 bases from V and 7 bases from J, with 15 bases between. This entry comes from a study of neurological immune-mediated disorders. Each CDR3 protein is one row after TCRdb ran MiXCR on the 5' RACE reads. Of about 38,000 distinct CDR3 sequences listed, around 4.8% are singletons. The rearrangement uses TRBV20-1 and TRBJ2-5; the D call may be TRBD1 or TRBD2 (7 bases each). Sequenced material: CD4+ T cells from blood. This sequence originates from a man aged 18-30 years in good health. The CDR3 region has the DNA TGCAGTGCTAGAGATAGGGGGCTAGCGGTGACCCAGTACTTC. Translated, it gives CSARDRGLAVTQYF.